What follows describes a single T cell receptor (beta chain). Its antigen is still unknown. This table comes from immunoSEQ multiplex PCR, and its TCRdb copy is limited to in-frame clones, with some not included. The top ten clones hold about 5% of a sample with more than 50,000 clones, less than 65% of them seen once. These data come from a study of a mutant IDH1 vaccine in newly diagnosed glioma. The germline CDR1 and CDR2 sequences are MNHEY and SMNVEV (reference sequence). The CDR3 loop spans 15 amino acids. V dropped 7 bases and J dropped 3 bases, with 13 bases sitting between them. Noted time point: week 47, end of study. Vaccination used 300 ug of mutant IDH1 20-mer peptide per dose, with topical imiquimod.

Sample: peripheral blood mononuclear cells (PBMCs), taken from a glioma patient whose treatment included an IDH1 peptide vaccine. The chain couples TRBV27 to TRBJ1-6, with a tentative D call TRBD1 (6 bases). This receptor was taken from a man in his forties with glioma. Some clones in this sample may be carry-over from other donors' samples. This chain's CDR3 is CASMVGTLYNSPLHF. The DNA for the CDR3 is TGTGCCAGCATGGTAGGGACACTCTATAATTCACCCCTCCACTTT.